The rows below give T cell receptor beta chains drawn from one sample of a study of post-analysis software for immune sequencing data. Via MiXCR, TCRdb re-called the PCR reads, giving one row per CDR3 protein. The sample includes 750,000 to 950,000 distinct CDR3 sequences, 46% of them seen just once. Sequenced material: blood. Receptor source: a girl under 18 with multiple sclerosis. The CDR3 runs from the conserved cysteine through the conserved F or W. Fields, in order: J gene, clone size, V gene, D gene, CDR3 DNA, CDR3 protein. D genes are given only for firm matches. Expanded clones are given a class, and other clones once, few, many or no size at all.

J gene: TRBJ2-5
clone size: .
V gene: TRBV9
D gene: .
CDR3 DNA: TGTGCCAGCAGCGTAGTACAGGGTGGTCAAGAGACCCAGTACTTC
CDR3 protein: CASSVVQGGQETQYF

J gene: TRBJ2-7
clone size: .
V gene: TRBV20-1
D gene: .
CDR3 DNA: TGCAGTGCTGTCGCGACTGTGCGCTTCTACGAGCAGTACTTC
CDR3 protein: CSAVATVRFYEQYF

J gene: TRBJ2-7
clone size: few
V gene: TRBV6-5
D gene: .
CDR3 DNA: TGTGCCAGGACAAGGGGACCTCGATCCTACGAGCAGTACTTC
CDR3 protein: CARTRGPRSYEQYF

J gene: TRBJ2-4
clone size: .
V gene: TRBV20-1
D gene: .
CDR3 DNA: TGCAGTGTCAAAGCGTATCTCATAGTGGTCAAAAACATTCAGTACTTC
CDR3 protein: CSVKAYLIVVKNIQYF

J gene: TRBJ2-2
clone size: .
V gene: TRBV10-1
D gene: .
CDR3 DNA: TGCGCCAGCAGTGACCCCCTCAACACCGGGGAGCTGTTTTTT
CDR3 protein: CASSDPLNTGELFF

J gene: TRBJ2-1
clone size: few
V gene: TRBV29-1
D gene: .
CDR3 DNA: TGCAGCGTTGATCTCACCTACAATGAGCAGTTCTTC
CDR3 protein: CSVDLTYNEQFF

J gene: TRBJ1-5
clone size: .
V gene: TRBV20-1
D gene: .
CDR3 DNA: TGCAGTGCAAGTGGAGGGGGTGACGGCAATCAGCCCCAGCATTTT
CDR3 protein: CSASGGGDGNQPQHF

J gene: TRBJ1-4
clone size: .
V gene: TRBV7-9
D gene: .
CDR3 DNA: TGTGCCAGCAGCTTAGTGTTCAGGGGAGAAAATGAAAAACTGTTTTTT
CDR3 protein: CASSLVFRGENEKLFF

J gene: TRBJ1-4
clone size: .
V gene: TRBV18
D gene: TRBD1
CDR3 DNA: TGTGCCAGCTCACCGGGACAGCGGACGGCTAATGAAAAACTGTTTTTT
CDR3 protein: CASSPGQRTANEKLFF

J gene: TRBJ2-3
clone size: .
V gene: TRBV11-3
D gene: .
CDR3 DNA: TGTGCCAGCAGCCGGGACTTTAGCACAGATACGCAGTATTTT
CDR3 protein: CASSRDFSTDTQYF

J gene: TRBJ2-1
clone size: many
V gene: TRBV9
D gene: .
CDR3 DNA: TGTGCCAGCAGCCCCCGCGGGCGGCGGGATGCCTACAATGAGCAGTTCTTC
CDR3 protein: CASSPRGRRDAYNEQFF

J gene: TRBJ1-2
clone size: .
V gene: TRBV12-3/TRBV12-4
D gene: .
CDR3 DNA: TGTGCCAGCAGTTTAAGGCGGGACGATGGCTACACCTTC
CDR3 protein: CASSLRRDDGYTF

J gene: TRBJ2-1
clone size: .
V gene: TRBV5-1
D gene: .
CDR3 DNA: TGCGCCAGCAGCTTGGAGGTGACTAACCACAATGAGCAGTTCTTC
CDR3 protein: CASSLEVTNHNEQFF

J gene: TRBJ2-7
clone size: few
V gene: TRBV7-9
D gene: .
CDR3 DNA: TGTGCCAGCAGCACCAAACAGGGACCAGACTACGAGCAGTACTTC
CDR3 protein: CASSTKQGPDYEQYF

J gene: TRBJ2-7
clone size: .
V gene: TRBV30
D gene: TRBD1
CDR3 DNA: TGTGCCTGGAGCAGGGACAGGGCCTACGAGCAGTACTTC
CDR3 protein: CAWSRDRAYEQYF

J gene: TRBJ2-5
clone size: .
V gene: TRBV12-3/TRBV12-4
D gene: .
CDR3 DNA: TGTGCCAGCAGCCCCCTGTGGGCCGAGACCCAGTACTTC
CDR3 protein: CASSPLWAETQYF

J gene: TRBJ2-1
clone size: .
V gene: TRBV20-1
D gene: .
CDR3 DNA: TGCAGTGCTCGGACTCGCAGCTCCTACAATGAGCAGTTCTTC
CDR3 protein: CSARTRSSYNEQFF

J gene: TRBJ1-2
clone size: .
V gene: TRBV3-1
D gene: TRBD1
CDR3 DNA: TGTGCCAGCAGCCAGCAGGGGGCCCATGGCTACACCTTC
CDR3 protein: CASSQQGAHGYTF

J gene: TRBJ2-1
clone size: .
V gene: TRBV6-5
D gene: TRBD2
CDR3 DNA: TGTGCCAGCAGTTACGGCCTAGCGGGAAGGAATGAGCAGTTCTTC
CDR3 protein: CASSYGLAGRNEQFF

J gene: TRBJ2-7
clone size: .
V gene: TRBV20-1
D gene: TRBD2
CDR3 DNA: TGCAGTGCACCTGATTCCGGGACTAGCAGTTACGAGCAGTACTTC
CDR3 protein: CSAPDSGTSSYEQYF

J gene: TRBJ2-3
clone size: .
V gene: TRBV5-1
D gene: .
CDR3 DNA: TGCGCCAGCAGCCCTTACACTAGCACAGATACGCAGTATTTT
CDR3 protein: CASSPYTSTDTQYF

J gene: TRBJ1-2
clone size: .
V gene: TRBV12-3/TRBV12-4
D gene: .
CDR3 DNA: TGTGCCAGCACCCGGGGCAGGGCCTATGACTACACCTTC
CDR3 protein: CASTRGRAYDYTF

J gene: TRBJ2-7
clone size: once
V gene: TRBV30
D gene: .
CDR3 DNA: TGTGCCTGGGACATGGGTATCGAGCAGTACTTC
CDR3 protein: CAWDMGIEQYF

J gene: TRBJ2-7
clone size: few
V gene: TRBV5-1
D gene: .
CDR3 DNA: TGCGCCAGCAGCTTGGATTTTGGCGAGCAGTACTTC
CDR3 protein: CASSLDFGEQYF

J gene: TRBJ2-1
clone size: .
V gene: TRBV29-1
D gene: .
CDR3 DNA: TGCAGCGTTGATGGCAGGGTGGGGAATGAGCAGTTCTTC
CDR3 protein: CSVDGRVGNEQFF

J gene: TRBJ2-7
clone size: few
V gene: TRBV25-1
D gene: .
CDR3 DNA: TGTGCCAGCAGCCCTCCGTCCGGGACTCGGGCAGTCGAGCAGTACTTC
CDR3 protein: CASSPPSGTRAVEQYF

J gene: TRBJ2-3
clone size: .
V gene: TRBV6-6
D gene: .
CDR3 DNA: TGTGCCAGCACCACCAAGACAGAAAGCACAGATACGCAGTATTTT
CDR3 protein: CASTTKTESTDTQYF

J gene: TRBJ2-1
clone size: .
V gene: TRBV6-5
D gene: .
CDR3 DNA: TGTGCCAGCAGAGGATCGCACCAAGAGACCCAGTTCTTC
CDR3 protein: CASRGSHQETQFF

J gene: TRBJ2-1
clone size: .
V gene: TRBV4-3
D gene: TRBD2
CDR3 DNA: TGCGCCAGCAGCCAACCAAGACTAGCGGGGTACAATGAGCAGTTCTTC
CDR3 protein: CASSQPRLAGYNEQFF

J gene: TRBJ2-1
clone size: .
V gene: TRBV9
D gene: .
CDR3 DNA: TGTGCCAGCAGCGCCCATCTAGACAATGAGCAGTTCTTC
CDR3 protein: CASSAHLDNEQFF

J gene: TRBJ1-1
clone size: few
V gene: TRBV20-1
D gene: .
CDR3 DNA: TGCAGTGCCATCGGCGGCAGGGAAGGTAACACTGAAGCTTTCTTT
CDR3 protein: CSAIGGREGNTEAFF

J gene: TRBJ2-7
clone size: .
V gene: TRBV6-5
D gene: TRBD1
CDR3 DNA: TGTGCCAGCAGTTACCCGGACAGGCCCTACGAGCAGTACTTC
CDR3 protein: CASSYPDRPYEQYF

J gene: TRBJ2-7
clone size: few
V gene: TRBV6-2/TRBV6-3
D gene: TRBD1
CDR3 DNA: TGTGCCAGCTCGACAGGGGAATTATACGAGCAGTACTTC
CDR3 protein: CASSTGELYEQYF

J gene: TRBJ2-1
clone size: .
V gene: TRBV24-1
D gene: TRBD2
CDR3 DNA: TGTGCCACCAGTGATCCGGGACTAGCGGGAGAGGAGCAGTTCTTC
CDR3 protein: CATSDPGLAGEEQFF

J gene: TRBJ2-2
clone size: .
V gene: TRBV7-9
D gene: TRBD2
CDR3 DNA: TGTGCCAGCAGCCGGAACGGGAGGGTCCGGACCGGGGAGCTGTTTTTT
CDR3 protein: CASSRNGRVRTGELFF

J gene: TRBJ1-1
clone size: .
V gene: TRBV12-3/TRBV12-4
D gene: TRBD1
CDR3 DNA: TGTGCCAGCAGCCCCGCAGGGGGTGTTAACACTGAAGCTTTCTTT
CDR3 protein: CASSPAGGVNTEAFF

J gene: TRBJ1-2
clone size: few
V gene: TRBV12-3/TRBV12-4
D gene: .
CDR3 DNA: TGTGCCAGCAGGGCTCGCAGACACTATGGCTACACCTTC
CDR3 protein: CASRARRHYGYTF

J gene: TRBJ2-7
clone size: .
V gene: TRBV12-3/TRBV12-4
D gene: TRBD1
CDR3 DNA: TGTGCCAGCAGTGTGGACAGGGGGCGCGAGCAGTACTTC
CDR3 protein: CASSVDRGREQYF

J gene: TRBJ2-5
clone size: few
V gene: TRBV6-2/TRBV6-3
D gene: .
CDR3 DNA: TGTGCCAGCAGTTACTCGGGGGGCCAAGAGACCCAGTACTTC
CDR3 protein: CASSYSGGQETQYF

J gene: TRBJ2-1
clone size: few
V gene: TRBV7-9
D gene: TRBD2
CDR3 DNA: TGTGCCAGCAGCTTCTCGGGACTAGCGGGCTACAATGAGCAGTTCTTC
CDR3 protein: CASSFSGLAGYNEQFF

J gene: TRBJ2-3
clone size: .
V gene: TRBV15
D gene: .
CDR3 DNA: TGTGCCACCGGAGTAGCGCCCACAGATACGCAGTATTTT
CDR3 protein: CATGVAPTDTQYF

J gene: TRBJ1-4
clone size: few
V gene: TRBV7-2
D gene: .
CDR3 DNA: TGTGCCACGACAATATCCAGTGCAACTAATGAAAAACTGTTTTTT
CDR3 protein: CATTISSATNEKLFF

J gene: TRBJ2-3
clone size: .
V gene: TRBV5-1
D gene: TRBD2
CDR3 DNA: TGCGCCAGCAGCTTGCGCGGGACTAACACAGATACGCAGTATTTT
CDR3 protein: CASSLRGTNTDTQYF

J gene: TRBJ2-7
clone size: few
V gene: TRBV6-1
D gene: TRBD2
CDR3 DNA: TGTGCCAGCAGTGAAGGTTCTAGCGGGAACGAGCAGTACTTC
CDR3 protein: CASSEGSSGNEQYF

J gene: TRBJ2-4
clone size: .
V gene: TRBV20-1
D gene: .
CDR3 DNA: TGCAGTGCCAGACGTCGACAGGGAGGGCCTAGCGGGCCGAAAAACATTCAGTACTTC
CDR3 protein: CSARRRQGGPSGPKNIQYF

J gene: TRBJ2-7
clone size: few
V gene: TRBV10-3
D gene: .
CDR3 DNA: TGTGCCATCAGCCTGACAGGAAATAGGGAGCAGTACTTC
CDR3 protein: CAISLTGNREQYF

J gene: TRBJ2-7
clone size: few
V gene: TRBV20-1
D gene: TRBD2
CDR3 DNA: TGCAGTGCTAGACTAGCGGGAGGGCTCGAGCAGTACTTC
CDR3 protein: CSARLAGGLEQYF

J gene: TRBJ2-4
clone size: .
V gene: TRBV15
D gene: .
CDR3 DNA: TGTGCCACCAGCAAGGAGGGGAAAGCCAAAAACATTCAGTACTTC
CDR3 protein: CATSKEGKAKNIQYF

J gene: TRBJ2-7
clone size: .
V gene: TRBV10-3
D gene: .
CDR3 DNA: TGTGCCATCAGTGAATACAGCTACGAGCAGTACTTC
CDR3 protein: CAISEYSYEQYF

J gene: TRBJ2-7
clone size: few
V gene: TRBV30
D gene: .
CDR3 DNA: TGTGCCTGGAGTTGGGAGGCGGGCTACGAGCAGTACTTC
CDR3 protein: CAWSWEAGYEQYF

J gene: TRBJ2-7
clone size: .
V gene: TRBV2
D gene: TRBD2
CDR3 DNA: TGTGCCAGCAGGCCCGGACTAGCGGGGAAAGGAGAGCAGTACTTC
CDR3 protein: CASRPGLAGKGEQYF

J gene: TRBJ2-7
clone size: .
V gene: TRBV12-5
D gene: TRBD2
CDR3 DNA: TGTGCTAGTGGTTTGGGTCGGGAGGGCCGCGGCTACGAGCAGTACTTC
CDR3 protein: CASGLGREGRGYEQYF

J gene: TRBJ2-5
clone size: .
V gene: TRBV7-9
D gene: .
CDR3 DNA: TGTGCCAGCAGCTCATCGCCACGACAACCCCTGTACTTC
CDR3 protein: CASSSSPRQPLYF

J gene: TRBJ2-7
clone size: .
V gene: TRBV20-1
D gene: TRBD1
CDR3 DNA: TGCAGTGCTAGATCGGACAGGGATCCCTACGAGCAGTACTTC
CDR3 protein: CSARSDRDPYEQYF

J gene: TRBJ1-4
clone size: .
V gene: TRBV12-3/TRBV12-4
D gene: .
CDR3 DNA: TGTGCCAGCAGTTTAAGGGCTACTAATGAAAAACTGTTTTTT
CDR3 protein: CASSLRATNEKLFF

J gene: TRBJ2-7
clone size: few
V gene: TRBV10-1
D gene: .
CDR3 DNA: TGCGCCAGCAGTGATGAAATGGGGGCAGCCAGCTCCTACGAGCAGTACTTC
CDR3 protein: CASSDEMGAASSYEQYF

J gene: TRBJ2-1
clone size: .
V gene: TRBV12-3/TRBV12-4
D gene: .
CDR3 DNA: TGTGCCAGCGGCTCAACGACTGGAAGCTACAATGAGCAGTTCTTC
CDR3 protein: CASGSTTGSYNEQFF

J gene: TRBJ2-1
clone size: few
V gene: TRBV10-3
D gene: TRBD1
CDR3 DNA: TGTGCCATCAGAACGACAGGGAGCTCCTACAATGAGCAGTTCTTC
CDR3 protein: CAIRTTGSSYNEQFF

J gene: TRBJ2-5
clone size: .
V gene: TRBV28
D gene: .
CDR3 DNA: TGTGACAGCAGCGACTCGGGGTTTGAGACCCAGTACTTC
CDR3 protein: CDSSDSGFETQYF

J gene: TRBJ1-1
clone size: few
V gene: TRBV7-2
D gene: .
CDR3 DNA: TGTGCCAGCAGCTTATGGGGGGCGCAGGCCACTGAAGCTTTCTTT
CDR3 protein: CASSLWGAQATEAFF